These 10 T cell receptor beta chains share one sample of origin, sequenced in a study of Ad26.COV2.S vaccination and SARS-CoV-2 variants. Sequencing was performed with immunoSEQ multiplex PCR; in TCRdb, only in-frame clones are kept and a portion is missing. The sample records approximately 400,000 clones, about 90% being singletons. The sample here was peripheral blood, taken after recovery from COVID-19. All receptors come from a human donor who had recovered from COVID-19.

The V gene is TRBV27, the J gene TRBJ1-1, with D unresolved. V lost 4 bases to trimming and J lost 0 bases, with 9 bases between them. CDR3 size: 14 residues. The germline CDR1 and CDR2 sequences are MNHEY and SMNVEV (reference sequence). This CDR3 is CASSSGYMNTEAFF. DNA for the CDR3: TGTGCCAGCAGTTCCGGCTATATGAACACTGAAGCTTTCTTT.

The V call is TRBV11-2, the J call TRBJ2-7; 7 bases map to TRBD1. The CDR3 totals 16 residues. The germline gives CDR1 SGHAT, CDR2 FQNNGV. Unmatched junction bases numbered 10, after V lost 5 bases and J lost 0 bases. CDR3: CASSPYTGQSSYEQYF. DNA of the CDR3: TGTGCCAGCAGCCCCTATACGGGACAGAGCTCCTACGAGCAGTACTTC.

The rearrangement uses TRBV10-3 and TRBJ1-2; TRBD1 might be the D (5 bases). From germline, CDR1 is ENHRY and CDR2 SYGVKD. The V and J ends lost 2 bases and 10 bases respectively, with 14 bases between them. The CDR3 length is 13 residues. DNA of the CDR3: TGTGCCATCAGTGAGGGGGACTTAAGTGTCTACACCTTC. This gives the protein CAISEGDLSVYTF.

This sequence joins TRBV27 and TRBJ2-3; D is unresolved. With 6 bases removed from V and 4 bases from J, the gap between germline ends came to 8 bases. This CDR3 is 12 amino acids long. Germline assignment: CDR1 MNHEY and CDR2 SMNVEV (reference sequence). The CDR3 DNA follows: TGTGCCAGCAGCCAGCGCTCAGATACGCAGTATTTT. Translated: CASSQRSDTQYF.

This clone came up once. V and J are TRBV5-6 and TRBJ1-2; D unclear. Trimming took off 4 bases at V and 8 bases at J, with 21 bases between the two ends. The CDR3 covers 15 residues. Germline V gene lookup returns CDR1 SGHDT and CDR2 YYEEEE. In DNA, the CDR3 is TGTGCCAGCAGCGACCGATGGCGTCGGACCTCGGGCTACACCTTC. As protein: CASSDRWRRTSGYTF.

The rearrangement joins TRBV6-6 to TRBJ2-2; TRBD1 agrees at 8 bases. The CDR3 contains 16 residues. Losses at the gene ends were 2 bases for V and 6 bases for J; bases not matched to a gene: 8. From germline, CDR1 is MNHNY and CDR2 SVGAGI (reference sequence). CDR3 sequence: CASSYTGQGGSGELFF. In DNA form, the CDR3 reads TGTGCCAGCAGTTACACAGGACAGGGTGGGTCCGGGGAGCTGTTTTTT.

This clone was seen a handful of times. The V and J genes are TRBV7-9 and TRBJ1-6; D not certain. The CDR3 extends over 12 amino acids. V was clipped by 10 bases and J by 6 bases, with 10 bases between them. Germline V lookup: CDR1 SEHNR, CDR2 FQNEAQ (reference sequence). CDR3 coding DNA: TGTGCCACCCGGGAGGGTAATTCACCCCTCCACTTT. This translates into CATREGNSPLHF.

The chain recombines TRBV5-6 with TRBJ1-2; 8 nucleotides align to TRBD1. V dropped 3 bases and J dropped 6; count of bases not matched to a gene: 4. The CDR3 spans 13 residues. The germline CDR1 and CDR2 sequences are SGHDT and YYEEEE. The CDR3 nucleotides read TGTGCCAGCAGCTCGGACAGGGTAAATGGCTACACCTTC. Amino acid sequence: CASSSDRVNGYTF.

V usage is TRBV2 and J usage is TRBJ1-6, with D possibly TRBD1 on 6 matching bases. V lost 10 bases, J lost 8 bases, and 21 bases lay in between. This CDR3 is built from 15 residues. CDR1 and CDR2 (germline): SNHLY, FYNNEI. The CDR3 here is CATKGGGGMYSPLHF. For the CDR3, the DNA is TGTGCCACTAAGGGGGGTGGGGGTATGTATTCACCCCTCCACTTT.

This rearrangement joins TRBV4-3 to TRBJ2-7; weak D call: TRBD1 (6 bases). Germline CDR1 LGHNA, CDR2 YSLEER. CDR3 length: 15 residues. Trimming left V 1 base short and J 2 bases short, with 12 bases between. The CDR3: CASSQVFGGAYEQYF. For the CDR3, the DNA is TGCGCCAGCAGCCAAGTTTTTGGGGGCGCCTACGAGCAGTACTTC.